The 28 T cell receptor beta chains reported below all come from one sample, sequenced in a study of T cell responses to AZD1222 COVID-19 vaccine. Produced via immunoSEQ multiplex PCR; TCRdb's table is partial and in-frame only. The data show about 150,000 clones, about nine tenths seen once. The material sequenced was peripheral blood, taken on day 0 of AZD1222 vaccination. Receptor source: an adult in good health.

This rearrangement joins TRBV7-3 to TRBJ2-3; the match to TRBD2 covers 10 bases. The germline V gene has CDR1 SGHTA and CDR2 FQGTGA. The ends lost 2 bases at V and 1 base at J; junction bases unmatched: 0. CDR3 length: 15 amino acids. The CDR3 region has the DNA TGTGCCAGCAGCTTAGGGACTAGCGGCACAGATACGCAGTATTTT. Translated, it gives CASSLGTSGTDTQYF.

The gene calls are TRBV27 and TRBJ2-1; 13 bases fit TRBD2. V trimming: 2 bases; J trimming: 0 bases; junction bases outside the gene matches: 7. Germline V lookup: CDR1 MNHEY, CDR2 SMNVEV (reference sequence). This CDR3 contains 19 residues. The CDR3 region is CASSLLARTSGSSYNEQFF. Here the CDR3 DNA reads TGTGCCAGCAGTTTACTCGCTCGGACTAGCGGGAGCTCCTACAATGAGCAGTTCTTC.

This clone has more than one count but fewer than ten. The genes are TRBV4-1 and TRBJ2-7, with D possibly TRBD1 on 5 matching bases. V lost 0 bases and J lost 3, with 9 bases in between. The CDR3 contains 14 residues. In germline, CDR1 is MGHRA, CDR2 YSYEKL. CDR3 DNA: TGCGCCAGCAGCCAAGATTTCAGGGTCTACGAGCAGTACTTC. Its protein is CASSQDFRVYEQYF.

This sequence joins TRBV4-2 and TRBJ1-3, with TRBD1 as a possible D gene (5 bases). Trimming stripped 1 base from V and 0 bases from J, with 7 bases between. The CDR3 totals 15 residues. CDR1 and CDR2 (germline): LGHNA, YNFKEQ. CDR3 bases: TGTGCCAGCAGCCAAGCGGGGACCTCTGGAAACACCATATATTTT. Its translation: CASSQAGTSGNTIYF.

On this clone: One end of the junction does not line up with germline, which may come from a read error. The chain joins TRBV18 to TRBJ1-1, with D unresolved. Germline lookup yields CDR1 KGHSH and CDR2 LQKENI. The CDR3 has 13 residues. The CDR3 nucleotides are TGTGCCAGCTCACCGGGGTCGAACTCTGAAGCTTTCTTT. Protein: CASSPGSNSEAFF.

The chain employs TRBV10-3 and TRBJ2-1, with 7 bases fitting TRBD1. Germline CDR1 is ENHRY and CDR2 is SYGVKD. With 6 bases clipped from V and 0 bases from J, the junction kept 5 bases outside the gene matches. The CDR3 consists of 15 residues. CDR3 in amino acids: CAISWTGSSYNEQFF. The DNA for the CDR3 is TGTGCCATCAGCTGGACAGGCAGCTCCTACAATGAGCAGTTCTTC.

The gene calls are TRBV9 and TRBJ2-1, with 12 nucleotides matching TRBD2. The CDR3 covers 16 residues. Per the germline V gene, CDR1 is SGDLS and CDR2 is YYNGEE. Germline trimming cut 1 base from V and 6 bases from J; bases unmatched to any gene: 5. Here the CDR3 DNA reads TGTGCCAGCAGCGTAACTAGCGGGAGGAAAGGCAATGAGCAGTTCTTC. This encodes CASSVTSGRKGNEQFF. The full variable domain, its missing parts supplied by reference TRBV9 and TRBJ2-1, is DSGVTQTPKHLITATGQRVTLRCSPRSGDLSVYWYQQSLDQGLQFLIQYYNGEERAKGNILERFSAQQFPDLHSELNLSSLELGDSALYFCASSVTSGRKGNEQFFGPGTRLTVL.

J is TRBJ1-4 and V is TRBV27; a possible D gene is TRBD1 (6 bases). Germline V gene lookup returns CDR1 MNHEY and CDR2 SMNVEV (reference sequence). CDR3 size: 15 residues. Trimming took off 5 bases at V and 4 bases at J, with 14 bases between the two ends. As DNA, the CDR3 is TGTGCCAGCAGTCCATCGGGGGGGCTTAATGAAAAACTGTTTTTT. Residues: CASSPSGGLNEKLFF.

V and J are TRBV24-1 and TRBJ1-5; D remains unclear. Germline CDR1 is KGHDR and CDR2 is SFDVKD. The CDR3 loop spans 15 amino acids. V shed 4 bases and J shed 2 bases, with 11 bases lying between them. The CDR3 sequence is CATSDQGLGNQPQHF. CDR3 DNA: TGTGCCACCAGTGACCAAGGACTGGGCAATCAGCCCCAGCATTTT.

This clone was detected only once. The genes are TRBV10-3 and TRBJ2-1, with TRBD2 matching over 11 bases. This CDR3 has 17 amino acids. The ends lost 2 bases at V and 2 bases at J; junction bases unmatched: 5. From germline, CDR1 is ENHRY and CDR2 SYGVKD. The CDR3 nucleotides are TGTGCCATCAGTGAGGGGCTAGCGGGAGGACCCTACAATGAGCAGTTCTTC. Translated: CAISEGLAGGPYNEQFF.

The CDR3: CSVEGLAAFSSYNEQFF. DNA of the CDR3: TGCAGCGTTGAGGGACTAGCGGCATTTAGCTCCTACAATGAGCAGTTCTTC. This chain links TRBV29-1 with TRBJ2-1; 11 bases are a match to TRBD2. Germline lookup yields CDR1 SQVTM and CDR2 ANQGSEA. V shed 3 bases, J shed 0 bases, and the junction held 7 bases outside the gene matches. CDR3 length equals 17 residues.

The chain joins TRBV28 to TRBJ2-7; D is perhaps TRBD1 (5 bases). Deletions cut 5 bases from V and 2 bases from J, with 16 bases between. The germline gives CDR1 MDHEN, CDR2 SYDVKM. The CDR3 is made up of 15 amino acids. Written as DNA, the CDR3 is TGTGCCAGCAGTCCCACCAGGGCCATTCCCTACGAGCAGTACTTC. It is translated as CASSPTRAIPYEQYF.

CDR3 sequence reads: CASSLTPPGASYEQFF. CDR3 nucleotide sequence: TGTGCCAGCAGCTTAACCCCCCCCGGGGCCTCATATGAGCAGTTCTTC. V and J are TRBV7-3 and TRBJ2-1; D possibly matches TRBD1 or TRBD2 (5 bases each). Trimming shortened V by 0 bases and J by 8 bases, and 17 bases separated the two germline ends. Germline V lookup: CDR1 SGHTA, CDR2 FQGTGA. This CDR3 comprises 16 residues.

The rearrangement links TRBV6-5 to TRBJ2-2, with D possibly TRBD2 on 8 matching bases. Germline-derived CDR1 and CDR2 are MNHEY and SVGAGI. This CDR3 has 16 residues. V lost 4 bases to trimming and J lost 4 bases, with 16 bases between them. Here the CDR3 reads CASSSGGDRVTGELFF. CDR3 nucleotide sequence: TGTGCCAGCAGTTCGGGGGGGGACAGAGTCACCGGGGAGCTGTTTTTT.

The chain uses TRBV4-3 and TRBJ1-3; no clear D. The CDR3 length is 15 residues. In germline, CDR1 is LGHNA, CDR2 YSLEER. Trimming removed 0 bases at V and 1 base at J, with 7 bases between. CDR3 DNA: TGCGCCAGCAGCCAAGAGGAAGGGTCTGGAAACACCATATATTTT. It translates to CASSQEEGSGNTIYF.

V usage is TRBV9 and J usage is TRBJ1-6; D gene unclear. Germline V gives CDR1 SGDLS, CDR2 YYNGEE. V dropped 0 bases and J dropped 0 bases, with 10 bases sitting between them. This CDR3 region has 17 residues. This CDR3 reads CASSVGPFSSYNSPLHF. The CDR3 region has the DNA TGTGCCAGCAGCGTAGGCCCGTTTAGCTCCTATAATTCACCCCTCCACTTT.

This clone showed up just once. CDR3 in amino acids: CASSPKGLPNTEAFF. CDR3 nucleotide sequence: TGTGCCAGCAGCCCAAAGGGACTTCCGAACACTGAAGCTTTCTTT. This sequence joins TRBV11-1 and TRBJ1-1; possible D gene TRBD1, 5 bases. Trimming cost V 5 bases and J 1 base, with 14 bases left between them. Germline V gene lookup returns CDR1 SGHAT and CDR2 FQDESV (reference sequence). The CDR3 covers 15 residues.

A single count supports this clone. This chain joins TRBV7-2 and TRBJ1-5, with TRBD1 matching 9 bases. The length of the CDR3 is 14 residues. The V gene's germline CDR1 is SGHTA and CDR2 FQGNSA. V shed 5 bases, J shed 4 bases, and the junction held 3 bases outside the gene matches. Here the CDR3 DNA reads TGTGCCAGCAGCCTAGGACAGGGGAATCAGCCCCAGCATTTT. It encodes CASSLGQGNQPQHF.

There are a few counts of this clone. In DNA form, the CDR3 reads TGTGCCAGCTGGAACTGGAACTACGAGCAGTACTTC. This codes for CASWNWNYEQYF. The rearrangement links TRBV27 to TRBJ2-7; D remains ambiguous. Germline V lookup: CDR1 MNHEY, CDR2 SMNVEV (reference sequence). The CDR3 runs to 12 residues. Trimming stripped 8 bases from V and 3 bases from J, with 11 bases between.

The chain is built from TRBV6-1 and TRBJ1-3, with a tentative D call TRBD1 (6 bases). The V gene lost 1 base and the J gene lost 1 base, with 11 bases spanning the gap. The germline CDR1 and CDR2 sequences are MNHNS and SASEGT. The CDR3 loop spans 16 amino acids. The CDR3 protein is CASSEGPGTSGNTIYF. The DNA of the CDR3 is TGTGCCAGCAGTGAAGGTCCCGGGACATCTGGAAACACCATATATTTT.

This chain joins TRBV27 and TRBJ2-1, with D uncertain. V gave up 4 bases and J gave up 8 bases, with 21 bases separating them. Germline V gives CDR1 MNHEY, CDR2 SMNVEV (reference sequence). This CDR3 is built from 16 residues. The CDR3 bases are TGTGCCAGCAGTTCCTTCACTGGACCCCAACTTTATGAGCAGTTCTTC. Protein product: CASSSFTGPQLYEQFF.

The V and J genes are TRBV12-1 and TRBJ2-5. TRBV12-1 is noted as a pseudogene. There are 11 residues in the CDR3. The CDR3 here is CASSFWGTQYF. The DNA of the CDR3 is TGTGCCAGCAGCTTTTGGGGGACCCAGTACTTC.

CDR3 sequence: CASSLLNWEQYF. The CDR3 nucleotides read TGTGCCAGCAGTCTCCTCAATTGGGAGCAGTACTTC. The rearrangement joins TRBV5-8 to TRBJ2-7; D is undetermined. Looked up from germline, CDR1 is SGHTS and CDR2 is YDEGEE. The CDR3 is made up of 12 amino acids. The V end lost 5 bases, the J end lost 7 bases, and 13 bases lay between the germline ends.

V usage is TRBV28 and J usage is TRBJ1-2; TRBD1 matches at 7 bases. The CDR3 consists of 14 residues. V lost 6 bases and J lost 9; bases outside the gene matches: 13. The germline CDR1 and CDR2 sequences are MDHEN and SYDVKM. This chain's CDR3 is CASRPWRQGERYTF. The CDR3 region has the DNA TGTGCCAGCAGACCATGGAGGCAGGGGGAACGCTACACCTTC.

Only one count was recorded for this clone. The chain has TRBV7-6 and TRBJ1-1; tentative D call: TRBD1 (6 bases). The V end was cut by 6 bases, the J end by 6 bases, with 17 bases between. CDR3 size: 14 residues. Germline CDR1 SGHVS, CDR2 FNYEAQ. CDR3 in amino acids: CASSHQGTPSEAFF. CDR3 DNA: TGTGCCAGCAGTCACCAGGGGACCCCCTCTGAAGCTTTCTTT. Variable domain in full (rest from reference TRBV7-6 and TRBJ1-1): GAGVSQSPRYKVTKRGQDVALRCDPISGHVSLYWYRQALGQGPEFLTYFNYEAQQDKSGLPNDRFSAERPEGSISTLTIQRTEQRDSAMYRCASSHQGTPSEAFFGQGTRLTVV.

In its sample, this clone was seen once. The rearrangement links TRBV6-1 to TRBJ1-3; D unresolved. The CDR3 spans 16 residues. Germline-derived CDR1 and CDR2 are MNHNS and SASEGT. Trimming cost V 4 bases and J 0 bases, with 13 bases left between them. The CDR3 DNA reads as TGTGCCAGCAGTGGAAACAGACTGGTCTCTGGAAACACCATATATTTT. Protein product: CASSGNRLVSGNTIYF.

The J gene is TRBJ1-4, the V gene TRBV19; maybe TRBD1 (5 bases). The CDR3 is made up of 15 amino acids. Germline V CDR1 and CDR2: LNHDA, SQIVND (reference sequence). V lost 3 bases and J 8 bases, leaving 16 bases between the germline ends. The CDR3 DNA follows: TGTGCCAGTAGTATGCCGGGGGGGGACTCAGAAAAACTGTTTTTT. Translation gives CASSMPGGDSEKLFF.

This clone was picked up one time. This chain connects TRBV2 to TRBJ1-2; a weak D match, TRBD1 (5 bases). Deletions cut 5 bases from V and 4 bases from J, with 14 bases between. CDR3 length: 14 residues. The germline V gene encodes CDR1 SNHLY and CDR2 FYNNEI. CDR3 loop: CASSRQYEGYGYTF. CDR3 coding DNA: TGTGCCAGCAGTCGACAGTATGAAGGCTATGGCTACACCTTC.